This TCR beta chain is from a study of blood T cell repertoires in COVID-19. Trimming pared 4 bases from V and 5 bases from J, leaving 5 bases between. The germline CDR1 and CDR2 sequences are KGHSH and LQKENI. CDR3 length: 11 residues. Sequencing used immunoSEQ multiplex PCR; TCRdb keeps in-frame clones, though not all of them. The sample includes 490,000 or so clones, about 88% of them seen just once. A remark on this clone: This specimen includes other DNA sequences encoding the same CDR3.

Material for sequencing was PBMCs or T cells enriched from blood (not recorded which). This rearrangement joins TRBV18 to TRBJ2-5; weak D call: TRBD2 (5 bases). The clonotype was recovered from a woman aged 60-75 years who had recovered from COVID-19. The CDR3 here is CASSRGETQYF. The DNA of the CDR3 is TGTGCCAGCTCACGAGGGGAGACCCAGTACTTC.